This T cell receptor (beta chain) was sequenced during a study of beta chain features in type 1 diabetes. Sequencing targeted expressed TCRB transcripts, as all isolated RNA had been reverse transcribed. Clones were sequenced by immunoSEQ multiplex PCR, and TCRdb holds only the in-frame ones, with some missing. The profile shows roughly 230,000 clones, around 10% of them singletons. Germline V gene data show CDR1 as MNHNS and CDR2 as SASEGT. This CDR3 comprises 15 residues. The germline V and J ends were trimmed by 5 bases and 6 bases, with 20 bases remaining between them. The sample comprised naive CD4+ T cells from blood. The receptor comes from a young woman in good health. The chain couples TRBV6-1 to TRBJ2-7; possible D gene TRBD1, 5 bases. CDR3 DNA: TGTGCCAGCAGTACCGACAGATTTAGACTCTCCGAGCAGTACTTC. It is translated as CASSTDRFRLSEQYF.